These 11 T cell receptor beta chains came from one sample sequenced in a study of Graves' ophthalmopathy and Graves' hyperthyroidism. The study amplified TCR beta CDR3 regions using RNA transcripts. The authors performed first-round RT-PCR with HTBI primers and then a second-round multiplex PCR. TCRdb re-called the multiplex PCR reads through MiXCR, storing one row per CDR3 protein. Among about 700,000 distinct CDR3 sequences listed, roughly two fifths were seen once. Specimen: peripheral blood. These receptors all come from an adult man with Graves' ophthalmopathy.

Regarding this clonotype: This clone may be a read error of a much larger clone one base away. This is likely a read error, given that the CDR3 carries no conserved phenylalanine or tryptophan at its end. The V and J genes are TRBV7-9 and TRBJ2-7; no clear D. Between the trimmed V and J ends, which lost 1 base and 3 bases, there was a span of 7 bases. Germline assignment: CDR1 SEHNR and CDR2 FQNEAQ (reference sequence). This CDR3 comprises 13 residues. The DNA for the CDR3 is TGTGCCAGCAGCTTAGGGTGGGGCTACGAGCAGTACCTC. Its translation is CASSLGWGYEQYL.

Notes on this clonotype: Being one base from a much bigger clone, this may be a read error. In DNA form, the CDR3 reads TGCAGTGGTAGAGAAGGAGTGGGTTCCGGCTACACCTTC. This sequence encodes CSGREGVGSGYTF. V gene TRBV20-1 combines with J gene TRBJ1-2; no clear D gene. The length of the CDR3 is 13 residues. Germline values: CDR1 DFQATT, CDR2 SNEGSKA (reference sequence).

This clonotype was seen at least ten times. This chain connects TRBV5-1 to TRBJ2-7; the D is unclear. Per the germline V gene, CDR1 is SGHRS and CDR2 is YFSETQ. This CDR3 spans 14 amino acids. Trimming cost V 3 bases and J 1 base, with 11 bases left between them. CDR3 amino acids: CASSSHERSYEQYF. CDR3 coding DNA: TGCGCCAGCAGCTCCCACGAAAGGTCCTACGAGCAGTACTTC.

Regarding this clonotype: A much larger clone lies one base from this, so it may be a read error. The chain recombines TRBV2 with TRBJ2-5, with a possible D match to TRBD2 (5 bases). This CDR3 is 17 amino acids long. The V end was cut by 6 bases, the J end by 3 bases, with 23 bases between. Per germline, CDR1 SNHLY and CDR2 FYNNEI. The CDR3, as DNA: TGTGCCAGCAGCGGACCAGCGGAAGGAACGTTAAAAGAGACCCAGTACTTC. It encodes CASSGPAEGTLKETQYF.

The rearrangement uses TRBV25-1 and TRBJ2-6, with unresolved D. Germline V gene lookup returns CDR1 MGHDK and CDR2 SYGVNS. Trimming took 5 bases from V and 3 from J, leaving 14 bases between them. CDR3 length equals 16 residues. The CDR3 DNA sequence: TGTGCCAGCAGTCCATCGGGCCTCTATGGGGCCAACGTCCTGACTTTC. Residues: CASSPSGLYGANVLTF.

In its sample, this clonotype was seen once. This could be a read error, since a much larger clone is one nucleotide away. The rearrangement uses TRBV14 and TRBJ1-4; 10 nucleotides match TRBD1. Germline V gene sequence: CDR1 SGHDN, CDR2 FVKESK. The CDR3 spans 14 residues. The CDR3 DNA follows: TGTGCCAGCAGGGGGACAGGGGACGATGAAAAACTGCTTTTT. It codes for CASRGTGDDEKLLF.

The chain recombines TRBV20-1 with TRBJ2-7; no firm D call. CDR3 length: 13 residues. Germline CDR1 reads DFQATT; CDR2 reads SNEGSKA (reference sequence). Deletions cut 4 bases from V and 2 bases from J, with 12 bases between. CDR3 loop: CSAIANSPYEQYF. CDR3 nucleotides: TGCAGTGCTATCGCGAACAGCCCCTACGAGCAGTACTTC.

This clonotype was seen ten or more times. The V call is TRBV29-1, the J call TRBJ1-2; 10 bases are a match to TRBD1. V lost 7 bases and J lost 8; bases outside the gene matches: 13. The CDR3 is 14 residues long. The germline CDR1 and CDR2 sequences are SQVTM and ANQGSEA. For the CDR3, the DNA is TGCAGCGGAACGGGACAGGGGTCTTTAAGCGGCTACACCTTC. Its protein is CSGTGQGSLSGYTF.

This clonotype showed up many times. This chain connects TRBV29-1 to TRBJ2-2, with D perhaps being TRBD1 or TRBD2 (5 bases each). The V end lost 3 bases, the J end lost 7 bases, and 12 bases lay between the germline ends. The germline V gene has CDR1 SQVTM and CDR2 ANQGSEA. The CDR3 is 13 residues long. DNA for the CDR3: TGCAGCGTTGAGGGACGGTTCAGCGGGGAGCTGTTTTTT. Protein: CSVEGRFSGELFF.

This rearrangement joins TRBV25-1 to TRBJ1-1; D remains ambiguous. The germline gives CDR1 MGHDK, CDR2 SYGVNS. Trimming took 7 bases from V and 2 from J, leaving 11 bases between them. The CDR3 runs to 13 residues. CDR3 loop: CASTKGDNTEAFF. The CDR3 coding sequence is TGTGCCAGCACCAAGGGAGATAACACTGAAGCTTTCTTT.

This sequence joins TRBV9 and TRBJ2-5; 7 bases fit TRBD1. V was clipped by 2 bases and J by 9 bases; unmatched bases: 7. This CDR3 region has 13 residues. Germline values: CDR1 SGDLS, CDR2 YYNGEE. CDR3 amino acids: CASSVTGNQPQYF. The CDR3 nucleotides are TGTGCCAGCAGCGTGACAGGGAATCAGCCCCAGTACTTC.